This T cell receptor (beta chain) comes out of a study of blood T cell repertoires in COVID-19. Generated by immunoSEQ multiplex PCR, the TCRdb table keeps only in-frame clones and is missing some. The repertoire holds fewer than 100,000 clones, with less than 90% as singletons. The sample holds a few counts of this clone. Trimming stripped 7 bases from V and 2 bases from J, with 17 bases between. The CDR3 length is 15 residues. Looked up from germline, CDR1 is MNHEY and CDR2 is SVGAGI. The clonotype comes from a man in his sixties with acute or convalescent COVID-19. Sequences were obtained from peripheral blood. The V and J genes are TRBV6-5 and TRBJ1-1; D is undetermined. Here the CDR3 DNA reads TGTGCCAGCACCCGGGGAACGTCGCTCAACACTGAAGCTTTCTTT. Protein sequence: CASTRGTSLNTEAFF.